This TCR beta chain is from a study of T cell responses to AZD1222 COVID-19 vaccine. Whole-study results and caveats: Spike-specific TCR breadth rose after two AZD1222 doses, and depth rose as well.

Generated by immunoSEQ multiplex PCR, the TCRdb table keeps only in-frame clones and is missing some. Of tens of thousands of clones listed, about 78% were seen once; the top ten hold around 50%. CDR3 size: 16 residues. With 2 bases removed from V and 1 base from J, the gap between germline ends came to 13 bases. Germline assignment: CDR1 SGHTA and CDR2 FQGTGA. With respect to this clone: What it recognizes is unknown.

V is TRBV7-3 and J is TRBJ2-3; TRBD1 might be the D (6 bases). This receptor was obtained from an adult who received the AZD1222 COVID-19 vaccine. Sequenced here: peripheral blood, sampled 28 days after the second AZD1222 dose. The CDR3 DNA sequence: TGTGCCAGCAGCTTAGGCGGAACAGGGCGCACAGATACGCAGTATTTT. This translates into CASSLGGTGRTDTQYF.